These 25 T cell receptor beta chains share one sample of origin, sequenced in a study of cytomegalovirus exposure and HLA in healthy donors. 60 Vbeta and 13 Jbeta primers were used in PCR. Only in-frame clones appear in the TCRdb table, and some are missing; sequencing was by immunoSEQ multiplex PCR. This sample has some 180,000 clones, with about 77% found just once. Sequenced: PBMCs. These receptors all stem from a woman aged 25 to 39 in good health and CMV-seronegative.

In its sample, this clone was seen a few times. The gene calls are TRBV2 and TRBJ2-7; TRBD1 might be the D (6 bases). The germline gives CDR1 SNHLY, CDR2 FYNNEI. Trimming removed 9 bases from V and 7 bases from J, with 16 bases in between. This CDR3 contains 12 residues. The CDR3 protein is CASNRVRGEQYF. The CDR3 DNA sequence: TGTGCCAGTAACAGGGTGAGAGGGGAGCAGTACTTC.

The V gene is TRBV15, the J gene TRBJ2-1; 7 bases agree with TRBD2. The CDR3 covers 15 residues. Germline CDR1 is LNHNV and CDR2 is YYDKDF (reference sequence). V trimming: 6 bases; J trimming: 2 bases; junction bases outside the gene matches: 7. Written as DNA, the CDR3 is TGTGCCACCAGAGGTGGACTAGACCCCTACAATGAGCAGTTCTTC. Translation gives CATRGGLDPYNEQFF.

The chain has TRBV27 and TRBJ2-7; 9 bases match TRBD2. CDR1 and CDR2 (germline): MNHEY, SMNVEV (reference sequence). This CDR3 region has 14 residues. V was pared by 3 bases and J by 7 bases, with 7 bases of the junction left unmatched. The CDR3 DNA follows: TGTGCCAGCAGTTTCCTGGCTAGCGGGACTGAGCAGTACTTC. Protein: CASSFLASGTEQYF.

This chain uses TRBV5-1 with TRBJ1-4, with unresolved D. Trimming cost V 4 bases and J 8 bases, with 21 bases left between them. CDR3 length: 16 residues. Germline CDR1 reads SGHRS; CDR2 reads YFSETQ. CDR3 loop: CASSTRPEGFYEKLFF. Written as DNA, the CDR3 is TGCGCCAGCAGCACAAGACCCGAGGGTTTTTACGAAAAACTGTTTTTT.

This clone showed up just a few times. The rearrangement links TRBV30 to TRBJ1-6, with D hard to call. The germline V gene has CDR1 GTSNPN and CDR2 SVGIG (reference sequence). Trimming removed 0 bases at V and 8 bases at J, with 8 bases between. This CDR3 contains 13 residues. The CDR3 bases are TGTGCCTGGAGTGTACGGGTGGATTCACCCCTCCACTTT. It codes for CAWSVRVDSPLHF.

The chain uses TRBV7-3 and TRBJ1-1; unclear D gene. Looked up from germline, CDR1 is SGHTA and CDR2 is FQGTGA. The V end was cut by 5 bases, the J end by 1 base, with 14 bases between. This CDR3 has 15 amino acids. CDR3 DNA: TGTGCCAGCAGCCCCCGGGGTGGAACGAACACTGAAGCTTTCTTT. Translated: CASSPRGGTNTEAFF.

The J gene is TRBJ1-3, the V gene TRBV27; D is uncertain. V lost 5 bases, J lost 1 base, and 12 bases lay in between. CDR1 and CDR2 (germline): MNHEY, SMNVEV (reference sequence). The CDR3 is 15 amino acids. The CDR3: CASSQKRGSGNTIYF. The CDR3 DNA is TGTGCCAGCAGTCAAAAACGAGGGTCTGGAAACACCATATATTTT.

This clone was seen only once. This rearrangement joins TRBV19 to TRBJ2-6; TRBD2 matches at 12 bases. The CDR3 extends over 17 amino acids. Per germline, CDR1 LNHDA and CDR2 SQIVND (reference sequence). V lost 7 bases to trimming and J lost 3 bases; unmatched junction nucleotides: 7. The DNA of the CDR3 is TGTGCCAGTACCCCCCTAGCGGGAGGGGTTGGGGCCAACGTCCTGACTTTC. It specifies CASTPLAGGVGANVLTF.

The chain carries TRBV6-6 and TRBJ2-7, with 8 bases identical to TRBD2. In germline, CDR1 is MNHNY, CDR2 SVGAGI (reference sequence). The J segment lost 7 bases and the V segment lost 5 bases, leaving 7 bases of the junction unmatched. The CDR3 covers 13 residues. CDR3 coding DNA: TGTGCCAGCAGTCCATCCAGCGGGAGAGAGCAGTACTTC. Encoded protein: CASSPSSGREQYF.

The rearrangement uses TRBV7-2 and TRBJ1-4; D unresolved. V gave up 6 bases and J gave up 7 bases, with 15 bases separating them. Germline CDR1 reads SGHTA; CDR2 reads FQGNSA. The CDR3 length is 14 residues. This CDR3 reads CASSPMRSSEKLFF. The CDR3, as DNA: TGTGCCAGCAGTCCTATGCGCTCGAGTGAAAAACTGTTTTTT.

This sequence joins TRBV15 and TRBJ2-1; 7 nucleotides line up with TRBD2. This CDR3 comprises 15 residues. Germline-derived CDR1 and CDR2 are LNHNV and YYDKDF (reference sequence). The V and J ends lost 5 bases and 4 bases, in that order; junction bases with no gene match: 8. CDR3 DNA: TGTGCCACCAGCGGCGGGCTAGCGGAATACAATGAGCAGTTCTTC. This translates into CATSGGLAEYNEQFF.

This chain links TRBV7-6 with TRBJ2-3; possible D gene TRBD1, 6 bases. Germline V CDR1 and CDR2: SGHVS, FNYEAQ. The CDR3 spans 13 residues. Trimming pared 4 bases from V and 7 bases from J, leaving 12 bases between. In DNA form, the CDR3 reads TGTGCCAGCAGCTCCACTGGGGGCTATACGCAGTATTTT. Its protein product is CASSSTGGYTQYF. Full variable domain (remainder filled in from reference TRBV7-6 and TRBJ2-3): GAGVSQSPRYKVTKRGQDVALRCDPISGHVSLYWYRQALGQGPEFLTYFNYEAQQDKSGLPNDRFSAERPEGSISTLTIQRTEQRDSAMYRCASSSTGGYTQYFGPGTRLTVL.

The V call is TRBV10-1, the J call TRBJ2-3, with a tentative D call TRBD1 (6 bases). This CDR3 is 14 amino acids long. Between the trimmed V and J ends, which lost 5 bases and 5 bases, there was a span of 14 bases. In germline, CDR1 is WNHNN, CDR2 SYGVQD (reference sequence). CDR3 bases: TGCGCCAGCAGTACCGACAGGTCGGTAGATACGCAGTATTTT. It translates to CASSTDRSVDTQYF.

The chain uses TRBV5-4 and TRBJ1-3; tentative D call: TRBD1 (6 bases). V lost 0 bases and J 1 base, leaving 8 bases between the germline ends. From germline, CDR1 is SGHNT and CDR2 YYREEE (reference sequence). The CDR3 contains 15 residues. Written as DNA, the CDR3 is TGTGCCAGCAGCTTGGACAGGGCGTCTGGAAACACCATATATTTT. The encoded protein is CASSLDRASGNTIYF.

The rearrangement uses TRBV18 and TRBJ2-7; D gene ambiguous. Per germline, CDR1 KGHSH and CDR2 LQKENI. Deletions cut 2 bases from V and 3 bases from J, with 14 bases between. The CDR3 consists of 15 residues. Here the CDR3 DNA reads TGTGCCAGCTCACCAGAGGTCCTGGCGCGCTACGAGCAGTACTTC. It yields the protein CASSPEVLARYEQYF.

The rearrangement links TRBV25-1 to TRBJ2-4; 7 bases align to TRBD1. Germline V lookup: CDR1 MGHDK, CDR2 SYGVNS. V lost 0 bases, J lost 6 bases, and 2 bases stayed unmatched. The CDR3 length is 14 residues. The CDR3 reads CASSEYPGGNIQYF. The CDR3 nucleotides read TGTGCCAGCAGTGAATACCCAGGGGGAAACATTCAGTACTTC.

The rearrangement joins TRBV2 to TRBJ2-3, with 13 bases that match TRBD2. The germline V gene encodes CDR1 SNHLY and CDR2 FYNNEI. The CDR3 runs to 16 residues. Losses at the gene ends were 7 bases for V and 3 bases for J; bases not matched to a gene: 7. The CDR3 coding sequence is TGTGCCAGCATTCGGACTAGCGGGAGTTGGACAGATACGCAGTATTTT. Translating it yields CASIRTSGSWTDTQYF.

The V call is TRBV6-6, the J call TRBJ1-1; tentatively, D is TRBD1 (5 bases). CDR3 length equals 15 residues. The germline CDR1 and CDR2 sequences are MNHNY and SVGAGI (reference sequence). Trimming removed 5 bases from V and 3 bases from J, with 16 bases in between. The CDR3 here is CASSTPQGSDTEAFF. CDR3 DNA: TGTGCCAGCAGTACCCCTCAGGGATCGGACACTGAAGCTTTCTTT.

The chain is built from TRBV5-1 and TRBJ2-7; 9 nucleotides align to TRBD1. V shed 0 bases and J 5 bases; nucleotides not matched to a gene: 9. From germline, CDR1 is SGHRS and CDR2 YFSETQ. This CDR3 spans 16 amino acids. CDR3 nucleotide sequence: TGCGCCAGCAGCTTGGGCGGGGGACAGGGAGGCAACGAGCAGTACTTC. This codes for CASSLGGGQGGNEQYF.

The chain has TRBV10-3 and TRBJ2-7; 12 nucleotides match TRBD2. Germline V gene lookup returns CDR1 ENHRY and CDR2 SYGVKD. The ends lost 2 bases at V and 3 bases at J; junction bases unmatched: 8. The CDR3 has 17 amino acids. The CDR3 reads CAISEDRLAGDLYEQYF. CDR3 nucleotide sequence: TGTGCCATCAGTGAGGATAGACTAGCGGGAGACCTCTACGAGCAGTACTTC.

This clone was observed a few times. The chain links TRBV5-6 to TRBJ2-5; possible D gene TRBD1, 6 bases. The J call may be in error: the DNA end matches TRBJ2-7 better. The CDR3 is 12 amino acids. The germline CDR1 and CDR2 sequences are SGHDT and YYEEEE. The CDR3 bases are TGTGCCAGCAGCCAGGGGTTCTCCGAGCAGTACTTC. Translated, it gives CASSQGFSEQYF.

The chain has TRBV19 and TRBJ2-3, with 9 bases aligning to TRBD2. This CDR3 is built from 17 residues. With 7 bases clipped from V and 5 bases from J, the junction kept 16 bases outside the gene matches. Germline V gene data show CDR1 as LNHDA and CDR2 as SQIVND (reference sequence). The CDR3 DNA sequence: TGTGCCAGTATCGAGGGGCGCGGGAGGGCCGATGGAGATACGCAGTATTTT. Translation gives CASIEGRGRADGDTQYF.

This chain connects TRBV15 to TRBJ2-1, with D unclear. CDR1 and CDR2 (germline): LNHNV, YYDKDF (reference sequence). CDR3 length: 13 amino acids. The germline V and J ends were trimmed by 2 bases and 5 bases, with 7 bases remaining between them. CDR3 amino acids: CATSRKADNEQFF. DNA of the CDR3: TGTGCCACCAGCAGAAAGGCGGACAATGAGCAGTTCTTC.

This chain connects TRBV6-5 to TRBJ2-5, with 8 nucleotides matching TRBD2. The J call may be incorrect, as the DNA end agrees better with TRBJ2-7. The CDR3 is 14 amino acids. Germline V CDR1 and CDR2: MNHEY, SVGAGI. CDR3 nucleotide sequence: TGTGCCAGCAGTTACCTCGGGGGGGGCTACGAGCAGTACTTC. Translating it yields CASSYLGGGYEQYF.

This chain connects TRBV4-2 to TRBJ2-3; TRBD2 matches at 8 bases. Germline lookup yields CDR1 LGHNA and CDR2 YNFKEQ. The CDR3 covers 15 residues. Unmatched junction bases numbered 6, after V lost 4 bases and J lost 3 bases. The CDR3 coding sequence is TGTGCCAGCAGCCTAGCGGGAACGATTACAGATACGCAGTATTTT. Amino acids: CASSLAGTITDTQYF.